The 21 T cell receptor beta chains below were found in one sample sequenced in a study of metastatic and nonmetastatic thyroid tumors. TCRdb reanalyzed the PCR reads with MiXCR. The top ten hold approximately 16% of the sample, which has some 30,000 clones, 10% to 13% seen once. No treatment had been given to any patient before thyroid surgery. The specimen was blood. The source is a female donor with papillary thyroid cancer or a benign thyroid nodule (not recorded which). Some clones in this sample may be carry-over from other donors' samples.

This clone was recorded at least ten times. V and J are TRBV5-6 and TRBJ1-5; no firm D call. Germline CDR1 reads SGHDT; CDR2 reads YYEEEE. This CDR3 is 13 amino acids long. Trimming stripped 4 bases from V and 2 bases from J, with 7 bases between. The chain's CDR3 is CASSQRGNQPQHF. CDR3 DNA: TGTGCCAGCAGCCAGAGGGGCAATCAGCCCCAGCATTTT.

This clone was seen a handful of times. This rearrangement joins TRBV28 to TRBJ1-3; D is unresolved. Trimming removed 2 bases from V and 6 bases from J, with 11 bases in between. This CDR3 region has 14 residues. Germline V gives CDR1 MDHEN, CDR2 SYDVKM. The CDR3 spells CASSLGTIVNTIYF. The CDR3 bases are TGTGCCAGCAGTTTAGGTACTATCGTAAACACCATATATTTT.

This clone was seen only a few times. One junction end does not reproduce the germline sequence, and a read error may be involved. The gene calls are TRBV29-1 and TRBJ1-2; D gene ambiguous. The CDR3 is 12 residues long. CDR1 is SQVTM, CDR2 ANQGSEA, per germline. DNA for the CDR3: TGCAGTGTTGAGCCCCGTACTCTTGGCTACACCTTC. Residues: CSVEPRTLGYTF.

The chain has TRBV20-1 and TRBJ1-4, with D possibly being TRBD1 (6 bases). The CDR3 contains 16 residues. The germline gives CDR1 DFQATT, CDR2 SNEGSKA (reference sequence). Between the trimmed V and J ends, which lost 0 bases and 3 bases, there was a span of 14 bases. The CDR3 region is CSARDIQGFANEKLFF. Written as DNA, the CDR3 is TGCAGTGCTAGAGATATACAGGGCTTTGCTAATGAAAAACTGTTTTTT.

This clone was counted at least ten times. CDR3 bases: TGTGCTTTTACGTTCCAAGAGACCCAGTACTTC. Residues: CAFTFQETQYF. The chain uses TRBV7-9 and TRBJ2-5; D call uncertain. This CDR3 comprises 11 residues. Germline V gives CDR1 SEHNR, CDR2 FQNEAQ (reference sequence).

This clone is labeled medium-sized. This chain joins TRBV12-3 or TRBV12-4 and TRBJ2-7; the match to TRBD2 covers 10 bases. The CDR3 covers 17 residues. J was trimmed by 6 bases and V by 2 bases; bases with no gene match: 13. The CDR3 DNA sequence: TGTGCCAGCAGTTTATGGTTCGGAGCGGGGGGGGTGGCCGAGCAGTACTTC. Translated, it gives CASSLWFGAGGVAEQYF.

J is TRBJ2-3 and V is TRBV11-2; 11 bases are a match to TRBD2. The germline V gene encodes CDR1 SGHAT and CDR2 FQNNGV. V was pared by 5 bases and J by 2 bases, with 9 bases of the junction left unmatched. The CDR3 has 17 amino acids. CDR3 in DNA: TGTGCCAGCAGCAAGAGAAGACTAGCGGGAACCACAGATACGCAGTATTTT. Residues: CASSKRRLAGTTDTQYF.

There are many counts of this clone. The chain joins TRBV28 to TRBJ1-1; no definite D call. Germline V gives CDR1 MDHEN, CDR2 SYDVKM. There are 16 residues in the CDR3. Trimming took off 5 bases at V and 3 bases at J, with 19 bases between the two ends. CDR3 DNA sequence: TGTGCCAGCAGTCTCCCTCCAGAGGGTAGGTACACTGAAGCTTTCTTT. This translates into CASSLPPEGRYTEAFF.

This clone has a count of ten or more. The chain joins TRBV4-2 to TRBJ2-7; 9 nucleotides line up with TRBD2. This CDR3 region has 16 residues. Unmatched junction bases numbered 5, after V lost 1 base and J lost 1 base. Germline V gene sequence: CDR1 LGHNA, CDR2 YNFKEQ. As DNA, the CDR3 is TGTGCCAGCAGCCAAGCTGGACTAGCGCCTTCCTACGAGCAGTACTTC. This sequence encodes CASSQAGLAPSYEQYF.

This clone appeared many times. CDR3 sequence reads: CASSLGSSYEQYF. CDR3 nucleotides: TGTGCCAGCAGTTTAGGGTCCTCCTACGAGCAGTACTTC. This chain connects TRBV28 to TRBJ2-7; D gene ambiguous. Trimming removed 2 bases from V and 0 bases from J, with 5 bases in between. CDR1 and CDR2 from the germline V gene are MDHEN and SYDVKM. The CDR3 is made up of 13 amino acids.

This clone was seen at least ten times. The chain combines TRBV6-1 with TRBJ1-2; 7 nucleotides line up with TRBD1. The germline V gene has CDR1 MNHNS and CDR2 SASEGT. This CDR3 has 13 residues. With 5 bases clipped from V and 8 bases from J, the junction kept 8 bases outside the gene matches. The CDR3 region has the DNA TGTGCCAGCAGTTCGACAGGGCTAGGGGGCTACACCTTC. Translating gives CASSSTGLGGYTF.

This clone has a count of ten or more. The chain couples TRBV9 to TRBJ2-7; D gene unclear. Per the germline V gene, CDR1 is SGDLS and CDR2 is YYNGEE. CDR3 length equals 15 residues. The V end was cut by 4 bases, the J end by 5 bases, with 19 bases between. The CDR3 reads CASSITPRSQHEQYF. The CDR3 nucleotides are TGTGCCAGCAGCATTACCCCCAGGTCGCAACACGAGCAGTACTTC.

The rearrangement links TRBV19 to TRBJ1-2, with 7 bases matching TRBD1. The ends lost 5 bases at V and 1 base at J; junction bases unmatched: 13. Germline assignment: CDR1 LNHDA and CDR2 SQIVND (reference sequence). This CDR3 region has 17 residues. CDR3 residues: CASSPTGRGYVNYGYTF. CDR3 in DNA: TGTGCCAGTAGTCCGACAGGGCGGGGGTACGTTAACTATGGCTACACCTTC.

This clone was seen ten or more times. The chain uses TRBV6-6 and TRBJ2-5; the D call may be TRBD1 or TRBD2 (5 bases each). The CDR3 loop spans 11 amino acids. Germline V lookup: CDR1 MNHNY, CDR2 SVGAGI (reference sequence). The V end was cut by 2 bases, the J end by 11 bases, with 9 bases between. CDR3 residues: CASSYGEGQYF. DNA of the CDR3: TGTGCCAGCAGTTACGGCGAGGGGCAGTACTTC.

The chain joins TRBV20-1 to TRBJ1-1; maybe TRBD1 (5 bases). The CDR3 spans 13 residues. The V and J ends lost 1 base and 6 bases respectively, with 12 bases between them. Germline CDR1 and CDR2: DFQATT and SNEGSKA (reference sequence). DNA for the CDR3: TGCAGTGCTAGAGTTCCAGGGAGAGCTGAAGCTTTCTTT. Translated, it gives CSARVPGRAEAFF.

On this clone itself: A much larger clone lies a single base off, so this may be a read error. V gene TRBV7-6 combines with J gene TRBJ1-5; a possible D gene is TRBD1 (5 bases). The V gene lost 4 bases and the J gene lost 0 bases, with 7 bases spanning the gap. Germline CDR1 reads SGHVS; CDR2 reads FNYEAQ. The CDR3 sequence is 14 residues long. CDR3 amino acids: CASSSQVSNQPQHF. The DNA for the CDR3 is TGTGCCAGCAGCTCACAGGTTAGCAATCAGCCCCAGCATTTT.

In its sample, this clone was seen many times. The chain combines TRBV11-1 with TRBJ1-1; no firm D call. Germline V CDR1 and CDR2: SGHAT, FQDESV (reference sequence). Trimming removed 5 bases at V and 0 bases at J, with 16 bases between. The CDR3 is made up of 16 amino acids. The CDR3 DNA is TGTGCCAGCAGCGCTCCGGGCCTCATACTGAACACTGAAGCTTTCTTT. Translating gives CASSAPGLILNTEAFF. The whole variable domain, remainder taken from reference TRBV11-1 and TRBJ1-1, is EAEVAQSPRYKITEKSQAVAFWCDPISGHATLYWYRQILGQGPELLVQFQDESVVDDSQLPKDRFSAERLKGVDSTLKIQPAELGDSAMYLCASSAPGLILNTEAFFGQGTRLTVV.

DNA for the CDR3: TGTGCCAGCAGTTACTCGGGCGACTCTGGAAACACCATATATTTT. Its translation: CASSYSGDSGNTIYF. J is TRBJ1-3 and V is TRBV6-5, with D hard to call. V dropped 0 bases and J dropped 0 bases, with 6 bases sitting between them. The CDR3 extends over 15 amino acids. Germline V gene lookup returns CDR1 MNHEY and CDR2 SVGAGI.

This clone was seen ten or more times. J is TRBJ2-7 and V is TRBV6-2 or TRBV6-3; D is ambiguous. This CDR3 spans 13 amino acids. Germline V CDR1 and CDR2: MNHEY, SVGEGT. Trimming pared 6 bases from V and 6 bases from J, leaving 15 bases between. The CDR3: CASRPYVLVEQYF. CDR3 coding DNA: TGTGCCAGCAGGCCCTACGTACTTGTCGAGCAGTACTTC.

This clone was recorded at least ten times. J is TRBJ1-1 and V is TRBV20-1, with unresolved D. Trimming took 3 bases from V and 4 from J, leaving 9 bases between them. This CDR3 comprises 12 residues. Germline assignment: CDR1 DFQATT and CDR2 SNEGSKA (reference sequence). Here the CDR3 DNA reads TGCAGTGCTAGGCCATCGGGCACTGAAGCTTTCTTT. This encodes CSARPSGTEAFF.

This clone showed up many times. This sequence joins TRBV4-2 and TRBJ2-1; D gene uncertain. V was clipped by 0 bases and J by 9 bases, with 9 bases between them. Looked up from germline, CDR1 is LGHNA and CDR2 is YNFKEQ. CDR3 length: 13 residues. The CDR3 here is CASSQEGASEQFF. The DNA for the CDR3 is TGTGCCAGCAGCCAAGAGGGCGCCAGTGAGCAGTTCTTC.